These 28 T cell receptor beta chains were sequenced from one sample in a study of blood T cells in healthy people across ages. A second about 7 to 11 cycle PCR used barcoded and J-beta primers. In TCRdb, the 5' RACE reads were re-called with MiXCR into one record per CDR3 protein. The table shows some 790,000 distinct CDR3 sequences, with 25% to 35% occurring only once. The sequencing input was blood. These receptors all stem from a woman over 75 in good health.

This clonotype was observed many times. The chain links TRBV7-2 to TRBJ1-2, with D hard to call. The CDR3 is made up of 17 amino acids. Between the trimmed V and J ends, which lost 1 base and 0 bases, there was a span of 15 bases. The germline CDR1 and CDR2 sequences are SGHTA and FQGNSA. CDR3 sequence (DNA): TGTGCCAGCAGCTTAGTCAGTATTGGGCAGCCTAACTATGGCTACACCTTC. This encodes CASSLVSIGQPNYGYTF.

This clonotype was seen ten or more times. The chain links TRBV20-1 to TRBJ2-5; tentative D call: TRBD2 (5 bases). The CDR3 spans 17 residues. CDR1 is DFQATT, CDR2 SNEGSKA, per germline (reference sequence). V lost 4 bases to trimming and J lost 1 base, with 22 bases between them. The CDR3 coding sequence is TGCAGTGCTACCAGAACGGCGGGCCCCGGACTCCAAGAGACCCAGTACTTC. Amino acid sequence: CSATRTAGPGLQETQYF.

There are many counts of this clonotype. A read error may be the cause here, since a much bigger clone is one base away. The chain is built from TRBV20-1 and TRBJ1-6, with D uncertain. The V gene's germline CDR1 is DFQATT and CDR2 SNEGSKA (reference sequence). The CDR3 spans 13 residues. Deletions cut 6 bases from V and 9 bases from J, with 15 bases between. The CDR3 loop is CSATPGGCSPLHF. The CDR3 DNA reads TGCAGTGCCACACCAGGCGGCTGTTCACCCCTCCACTTT.

This clonotype came up a few times. The gene calls are TRBV18 and TRBJ1-4; 8 bases map to TRBD1. With 9 bases clipped from V and 5 bases from J, the junction kept 8 bases outside the gene matches. The CDR3 totals 14 residues. Germline V gene data show CDR1 as KGHSH and CDR2 as LQKENI. CDR3 protein: CASAPGQENEKLFF. The CDR3 DNA is TGTGCCAGTGCACCGGGACAGGAAAATGAAAAACTGTTTTTT.

The V gene is TRBV12-3 or TRBV12-4, the J gene TRBJ2-3; D possibly matches TRBD1 or TRBD2 (5 bases each). Trimming took 7 bases from V and 15 from J, leaving 26 bases between them. This CDR3 is built from 14 residues. CDR3 region: CASKGRLSADTEYF. The CDR3 nucleotides read TGTGCCAGCAAGGGACGGCTAAGCGCAGATACGGAATATTTT.

This clonotype was seen a handful of times. The germline gene is not matched at one end of the junction; a read error may be the cause. The chain couples TRBV11-2 to TRBJ2-3; possible D gene TRBD2, 5 bases. The CDR3 is made up of 13 amino acids. Germline-derived CDR1 and CDR2 are SGHAT and FQNNGV. The CDR3 sequence: CAGSMLGLGAQYF. CDR3 in DNA: TGTGCCGGCAGCATGCTAGGACTCGGTGCGCAGTATTTT.

This clonotype was observed many times. This rearrangement joins TRBV2 to TRBJ2-6, with D possibly matching TRBD2 (6 bases). The germline V gene has CDR1 SNHLY and CDR2 FYNNEI. V lost 3 bases to trimming and J lost 2 bases, with 8 bases between them. CDR3 length: 15 residues. The CDR3 sequence: CASSEWGAGANVLTF. The CDR3 DNA reads TGTGCCAGCAGTGAGTGGGGGGCTGGGGCCAACGTCCTGACTTTC. The whole variable domain, filled in from reference TRBV2 and TRBJ2-6, reads EPEVTQTPSHQVTQMGQEVILRCVPISNHLYFYWYRQILGQKVEFLVSFYNNEISEKSEIFDDQFSVERPDGSNFTLKIRSTKLEDSAMYFCASSEWGAGANVLTFGAGSRLTVL.

In this sample, this clonotype turned up many times. J is TRBJ1-2 and V is TRBV9, with D tentatively TRBD1 (5 bases). This CDR3 contains 15 residues. CDR1 is SGDLS and CDR2 is YYNGEE in the germline V gene. V was pared by 0 bases and J by 5 bases, with 14 bases between. CDR3 residues: CASSVATGLNYGYTF. The CDR3 region has the DNA TGTGCCAGCAGCGTAGCTACGGGACTAAATTATGGCTACACCTTC.

This clonotype occurred many times. This chain joins TRBV20-1 and TRBJ2-1; TRBD2 aligns across 7 bases. The CDR3 covers 13 residues. Germline CDR1 reads DFQATT; CDR2 reads SNEGSKA (reference sequence). J was trimmed by 2 bases and V by 3 bases; bases with no gene match: 1. In DNA form, the CDR3 reads TGCAGTGCTAGCGGGGGGACCTACAATGAGCAGTTCTTC. It encodes CSASGGTYNEQFF.

This clonotype has at least ten counts. The CDR3 bases are TGTGCCAGCAGTTACTCGGCGGGACAGGGCAACTATGGCTACACCTTC. Translation: CASSYSAGQGNYGYTF. V usage is TRBV6-5 and J usage is TRBJ1-2, with 9 bases matching TRBD1. The CDR3 covers 16 residues. The germline V gene encodes CDR1 MNHEY and CDR2 SVGAGI. The ends lost 0 bases at V and 2 bases at J; junction bases unmatched: 4.

The chain has TRBV6-5 and TRBJ2-1, with D unclear. V was pared by 0 bases and J by 10 bases, with 10 bases between. This CDR3 comprises 13 residues. Germline CDR1 and CDR2: MNHEY and SVGAGI. The CDR3 bases are TGTGCCAGCAGTTACTCTGCAGGCTACGAGCAGTTCTTC. Translation gives CASSYSAGYEQFF.

The V call is TRBV6-5, the J call TRBJ1-6; D is unresolved. Trimming pared 2 bases from V and 7 bases from J, leaving 12 bases between. The germline V gene encodes CDR1 MNHEY and CDR2 SVGAGI. CDR3 size: 15 residues. CDR3 coding DNA: TGTGCCAGCAGTTACCAGGACTTCTCAAATTCACCCCTCCACTTT. Amino acids: CASSYQDFSNSPLHF.

In this sample, this clonotype turned up a few times. The rearrangement uses TRBV28 and TRBJ2-4, with 7 bases that match TRBD1. This CDR3 comprises 16 residues. Germline V lookup: CDR1 MDHEN, CDR2 SYDVKM. V shed 4 bases and J 3 bases; nucleotides not matched to a gene: 9. In DNA form, the CDR3 reads TGTGCCAGCAGTTCCGATACAGGGGATGGCAAAAACATTCAGTACTTC. Translating it yields CASSSDTGDGKNIQYF.

The sample holds many counts of this clonotype. The chain has TRBV25-1 and TRBJ1-2; D is unclear. This CDR3 has 15 residues. The germline V and J ends were trimmed by 2 bases and 4 bases, with 14 bases remaining between them. Germline CDR1 is MGHDK and CDR2 is SYGVNS. The CDR3 DNA follows: TGTGCCAGCAGTGAAAGAAGAGGTGTGGGCTATGGCTACACCTTC. It specifies CASSERRGVGYGYTF.

For this clonotype: A much larger clone differs by one base, so this may be a read error. The gene calls are TRBV20-1 and TRBJ2-7; 10 nucleotides match TRBD2. The germline gives CDR1 DFQATT, CDR2 SNEGSKA (reference sequence). V trimming: 7 bases; J trimming: 7 bases; junction bases outside the gene matches: 13. This CDR3 region has 14 residues. CDR3 amino acids: CSVPRSGGYNEQYF. The CDR3 coding sequence is TGCAGTGTTCCTCGTAGCGGGGGGTACAATGAGCAGTACTTC.

This chain joins TRBV6-2 or TRBV6-3 and TRBJ2-5, with TRBD2 matching over 9 bases. V was pared by 6 bases and J by 3 bases, with 5 bases of the junction left unmatched. The CDR3 is made up of 14 amino acids. Germline assignment: CDR1 MNHEY and CDR2 SVGEGT. The CDR3 reads CASRDGGGEETQYF. The CDR3 nucleotides read TGTGCCAGCAGAGACGGCGGGGGGGAAGAGACCCAGTACTTC.

Ten or more counts support this clonotype. This chain links TRBV24-1 with TRBJ2-1, with a tentative D call TRBD1 (6 bases). Germline CDR1 reads KGHDR; CDR2 reads SFDVKD. V gave up 7 bases and J gave up 0 bases, with 9 bases separating them. The CDR3 extends over 14 amino acids. The CDR3 protein is CATSGTPSYNEQFF. The CDR3 DNA reads as TGTGCCACCAGCGGGACACCCTCCTACAATGAGCAGTTCTTC.

This clonotype was recorded at least ten times. The V call is TRBV5-1, the J call TRBJ2-3, with TRBD2 matching 10 bases. Germline CDR1 SGHRS, CDR2 YFSETQ. V was pared by 0 bases and J by 7 bases, with 14 bases of the junction left unmatched. CDR3 size: 18 residues. As DNA, the CDR3 is TGCGCCAGCAGCTTGGCCCTAGCGGGGGCCATGACGACAAATACGCAGTATTTT. Encoded protein: CASSLALAGAMTTNTQYF.

The rearrangement uses TRBV9 and TRBJ2-1, with D possibly TRBD2 on 6 matching bases. CDR1 and CDR2 (germline): SGDLS, YYNGEE. The CDR3 is 11 residues long. V lost 2 bases and J 13 bases, leaving 10 bases between the germline ends. CDR3 amino acids: CASSVGGTQFF. CDR3 sequence (DNA): TGTGCCAGCAGCGTTGGGGGGACCCAGTTCTTC.

This clonotype was seen a handful of times. A read error may be the cause here, since a much bigger clone is one base away. This chain connects TRBV10-2 to TRBJ2-3; D is ambiguous. The V and J ends lost 6 bases and 6 bases respectively, with 13 bases between them. Germline CDR1 is WSHSY and CDR2 is SAAADI. CDR3 size: 13 residues. The CDR3 sequence is CASSGSPGDTQYF. The CDR3 region has the DNA TGCGCCAGCAGCGGGTCTCCTGGCGATACGCAGTATTTT.

With respect to this clonotype: A much larger clone differs from this one at a single base, so this may be a read error. The chain employs TRBV6-2 or TRBV6-3 and TRBJ2-5; D is undetermined. The CDR3 is made up of 11 amino acids. Germline V lookup: CDR1 MNHEY, CDR2 SVGEGT. The germline V and J ends were trimmed by 6 bases and 11 bases, with 13 bases remaining between them. Here the CDR3 DNA reads TGTGCCAGCAGCGACCGGATAGGACAGTACTTC. Amino acid sequence: CASSDRIGQYF.

The chain employs TRBV25-1 and TRBJ1-2, with a possible D match to TRBD1 (6 bases). Trimming stripped 6 bases from V and 7 bases from J, with 15 bases between. CDR1 MGHDK and CDR2 SYGVNS come from the germline V gene. The CDR3 extends over 13 amino acids. CDR3 amino acids: CASRRGGSSGYTF. CDR3 coding DNA: TGTGCCAGCAGGAGAGGGGGGTCGAGTGGCTACACCTTC.

This clonotype appeared a single time. CDR3 DNA: TGTGCCAGCAGTTTATCTGCGCTGACTGAAGCTTTCTTT. This codes for CASSLSALTEAFF. The chain combines TRBV27 with TRBJ1-1, with no clear D. Trimming shortened V by 0 bases and J by 5 bases, and 7 bases separated the two germline ends. CDR1 is MNHEY and CDR2 is SMNVEV in the germline V gene (reference sequence). The CDR3 has 13 residues.

This clonotype was seen a few times. Since a much larger clone is just one base distant, this may be a read error. The rearrangement joins TRBV5-6 to TRBJ2-4; 9 nucleotides agree with TRBD1. Judging by the DNA end, TRBJ2-7 fits better; the J call may be wrong. Germline V CDR1 and CDR2: SGHDT, YYEEEE. CDR3 length: 17 residues. The CDR3 sequence: CASSYHLGQGLSYEQYF. The CDR3 DNA follows: TGTGCCAGCAGCTACCATCTCGGACAGGGGCTTTCCTACGAGCAGTACTTC.

This clonotype was seen ten or more times. The chain combines TRBV20-1 with TRBJ2-7, with D uncertain. The CDR3 covers 13 residues. With 0 bases removed from V and 1 base from J, the gap between germline ends came to 7 bases. The V gene's germline CDR1 is DFQATT and CDR2 SNEGSKA (reference sequence). CDR3 nucleotides: TGCAGTGCTAGAGATCTGGGATCCTACGAGCAGTACTTC. Translation gives CSARDLGSYEQYF.

The chain recombines TRBV6-5 with TRBJ2-1, with 7 bases lining up with TRBD2. CDR3 size: 16 residues. The J segment lost 0 bases and the V segment lost 0 bases, leaving 2 bases of the junction unmatched. Germline lookup yields CDR1 MNHEY and CDR2 SVGAGI. The CDR3 nucleotides are TGTGCCAGCAGTTACTCGGGGGAGGGCTCCTACAATGAGCAGTTCTTC. It specifies CASSYSGEGSYNEQFF.

In its sample, this clonotype was seen a few times. This sequence joins TRBV6-5 and TRBJ1-2, with D uncertain. Trimming shortened V by 0 bases and J by 8 bases, and 19 bases separated the two germline ends. The germline V gene encodes CDR1 MNHEY and CDR2 SVGAGI. The CDR3 has 16 amino acids. The CDR3 protein is CASSYSIFSASGGYTF. In DNA form, the CDR3 reads TGTGCCAGCAGTTACTCGATCTTTAGCGCCTCCGGCGGCTACACCTTC.

To note about this clonotype: Its ends do not fully match the called genes, so a read error is possible. The chain joins TRBV12-3 or TRBV12-4 to TRBJ1-1; D is possibly TRBD1 (6 bases). The CDR3 has 14 residues. The CDR3: CVSSSRGREAEAFF. The CDR3 DNA sequence: TGTGTCAGCAGTTCCAGGGGAAGGGAGGCTGAAGCTTTCTTT.